The next 20 T cell receptor beta chains were all read from a single sample in a study of Ad26.COV2.S vaccination and SARS-CoV-2 variants (dated by TCRdb to the early 2020s). The treatment or condition label for this specimen denotes: some 20 received Ad26.COV2.S at low or high dose, single or two shots; about 5 received placebo; per-sample allocation not given. For vaccine and placebo recipients, the sequenced repertoires came from samples collected on day 63 after the first injection. The receptor library was made with the immunoSEQ multiplex PCR assay. Imported from immuneACCESS, the table was reduced by TCRdb to in-frame sequences with V and J called. These copies leave out some clones; in studies compared against another copy, an unresolved V gene accounts for under half, and the cause of the remainder is not known. The sample table contains approximately 480,000 clones; only one count was recorded for roughly 89% of them. The top ten clones comprise about 13% of the sample.

Here the sequenced sample was peripheral blood, taken in a trial of Ad26.COV2.S vaccine versus placebo. These TCRs come from a person aged 18-65 years who received the Ad26.COV2.S COVID-19 vaccine or a placebo.

The chain joins TRBV28 to TRBJ1-2, with D possibly matching TRBD1 (5 bases). This CDR3 is 15 amino acids long. The germline V gene encodes CDR1 MDHEN and CDR2 SYDVKM. V was cut by 5 bases and J by 4 bases, with 17 bases left in between. CDR3 protein: CASSPITTDFYGYTF. CDR3 DNA sequence: TGTGCCAGCAGTCCAATAACGACAGATTTCTATGGCTACACCTTC.

The chain combines TRBV6-6 with TRBJ1-1, with 10 bases aligning to TRBD1. The germline CDR1 and CDR2 sequences are MNHNY and SVGAGI (reference sequence). With V trimmed by 4 bases and J by 7 bases, 6 bases remained unmatched. The CDR3 runs to 14 residues. The CDR3 DNA is TGTGCCAGCAGTTGGGGGACAGGGGCTGTTGAAGCTTTCTTT. It translates to CASSWGTGAVEAFF.

The V call is TRBV4-2, the J call TRBJ1-5; no clear D. CDR3 length: 15 residues. CDR1 is LGHNA, CDR2 YNFKEQ, per germline. V was trimmed by 0 bases and J by 0 bases, leaving 6 bases between them. The CDR3 nucleotides are TGTGCCAGCAGCCAAGAGGAGGTTAGCAATCAGCCCCAGCATTTT. It yields the protein CASSQEEVSNQPQHF.

This clone was observed a few times. The chain couples TRBV28 to TRBJ1-2; TRBD1 might be the D (5 bases). Germline CDR1 and CDR2: MDHEN and SYDVKM. The V gene lost 8 bases and the J gene lost 3 bases, with 7 bases spanning the gap. CDR3 length equals 11 residues. The CDR3 coding sequence is TGTGCCAGCGACAGCCACTATGGCTACACCTTC. The encoded protein is CASDSHYGYTF.

This clone was counted between two and nine times. V gene TRBV19 combines with J gene TRBJ2-6; D possibly matches TRBD1 or TRBD2 (5 bases each). Germline V gene data show CDR1 as LNHDA and CDR2 as SQIVND (reference sequence). The CDR3 has 15 residues. V lost 3 bases to trimming and J lost 4 bases, with 10 bases between them. CDR3: CASSITGAGANVLTF. The CDR3 bases are TGTGCCAGTAGTATCACCGGGGCCGGGGCCAACGTCCTGACTTTC.

The chain carries TRBV18 and TRBJ2-3; 12 positions agree with TRBD2. The CDR3 is 16 residues long. Germline V gene sequence: CDR1 KGHSH, CDR2 LQKENI. Trimming at V came to 5 bases and at J to 2 bases, leaving 5 bases not matched to a gene. The CDR3 here is CASSTGLAGNTDTQYF. The CDR3 DNA sequence: TGTGCCAGCTCAACCGGACTAGCGGGAAACACAGATACGCAGTATTTT.

The chain is built from TRBV19 and TRBJ2-2; D is ambiguous. The CDR3 spans 15 residues. Germline lookup yields CDR1 LNHDA and CDR2 SQIVND (reference sequence). V shed 1 base and J shed 6 bases, with 12 bases lying between them. CDR3: CASSIVRQDSGELFF. The CDR3 DNA sequence: TGTGCCAGTAGTATAGTCAGGCAGGATTCCGGGGAGCTGTTTTTT.

The rearrangement joins TRBV19 to TRBJ2-7; 11 nucleotides align to TRBD2. With V trimmed by 5 bases and J by 1 base, 13 bases remained unmatched. This CDR3 comprises 18 residues. Germline CDR1 and CDR2: LNHDA and SQIVND (reference sequence). CDR3 loop: CASSAWETSGMVSYEQYF. The CDR3 DNA reads as TGTGCCAGTAGTGCCTGGGAGACTAGCGGGATGGTATCCTACGAGCAGTACTTC.

CDR3 residues: CASSPGAPQEQFF. CDR3 sequence (DNA): TGTGCCAGCAGCCCAGGAGCACCCCAAGAGCAGTTCTTC. The genes are TRBV5-6 and TRBJ2-1; the D is unclear. Trimming cost V 4 bases and J 10 bases, with 15 bases left between them. Germline CDR1 is SGHDT and CDR2 is YYEEEE. The CDR3 is 13 residues long.

The chain has TRBV28 and TRBJ1-2; D is perhaps TRBD1 (6 bases). Germline assignment: CDR1 MDHEN and CDR2 SYDVKM. The CDR3 length is 16 residues. V lost 1 base, J lost 5 bases, and 17 bases lay in between. For the CDR3, the DNA is TGTGCCAGCAGTTTATCCTATCTGGGGGCAAGGTATGGCTACACCTTC. Amino acids: CASSLSYLGARYGYTF.

This chain joins TRBV19 and TRBJ2-7, with TRBD2 identical over 16 bases. Trimming removed 6 bases from V and 6 bases from J; junction bases left unmatched: 5. Germline CDR1 reads LNHDA; CDR2 reads SQIVND (reference sequence). The CDR3 is made up of 15 amino acids. CDR3 protein: CASRGLAGGPSEQYF. The CDR3 DNA reads as TGTGCCAGTAGGGGACTAGCGGGAGGGCCATCCGAGCAGTACTTC.

On this clone itself: The same CDR3 arises from other DNA sequences in this sample as well. V usage is TRBV5-4 and J usage is TRBJ2-5; D not certain. The CDR3 covers 14 residues. CDR1 and CDR2 (germline): SGHNT, YYREEE (reference sequence). The ends were cut back, 0 bases at V and 4 bases at J, with 10 bases in the middle. CDR3 nucleotides: TGTGCCAGCAGCTTGGCCCCAGGAGTAGAGACCCAGTACTTC. It is translated as CASSLAPGVETQYF.

This chain connects TRBV6-5 to TRBJ2-2; D possibly corresponds to TRBD1 (6 bases). This CDR3 has 15 residues. With 4 bases removed from V and 0 bases from J, the gap between germline ends came to 9 bases. Germline V lookup: CDR1 MNHEY, CDR2 SVGAGI. The DNA for the CDR3 is TGTGCCAGCAGTTGGGGGCGGGCGAACACCGGGGAGCTGTTTTTT. Translation: CASSWGRANTGELFF.

This chain joins TRBV11-1 and TRBJ2-7; the match to TRBD1 covers 7 bases. The CDR3 length is 13 residues. J was trimmed by 9 bases and V by 2 bases; bases with no gene match: 7. Germline V gene data show CDR1 as SGHAT and CDR2 as FQDESV (reference sequence). CDR3 amino acids: CASSLSNRGGQYF. The CDR3 DNA sequence: TGTGCCAGCAGCTTATCAAACAGGGGCGGGCAGTACTTC. The full variable domain, with the rest looked up from reference TRBV11-1 and TRBJ2-7, is EAEVAQSPRYKITEKSQAVAFWCDPISGHATLYWYRQILGQGPELLVQFQDESVVDDSQLPKDRFSAERLKGVDSTLKIQPAELGDSAMYLCASSLSNRGGQYFGPGTRLTVT.

This clone was counted a few times. The chain is built from TRBV10-3 and TRBJ1-1, with 7 bases lining up with TRBD1. Trimming removed 6 bases from V and 7 bases from J; junction bases left unmatched: 5. The CDR3 totals 12 residues. Germline loops: CDR1 ENHRY, CDR2 SYGVKD. The chain's CDR3 is CAISEDRVEAFF. The CDR3 bases are TGTGCCATCAGCGAAGACAGGGTTGAAGCTTTCTTT.

This clone occurred once. The V gene is TRBV12-3 or TRBV12-4, the J gene TRBJ2-7, with D tentatively TRBD1 (5 bases). V was shortened by 3 bases and J by 0 bases, with 6 bases between the two germline ends. This CDR3 region has 13 residues. This CDR3 is CASSLTASYEQYF. The CDR3 DNA follows: TGTGCCAGCAGTTTGACAGCCTCCTACGAGCAGTACTTC.

The V and J genes are TRBV30 and TRBJ2-1, with 8 positions matching TRBD1. Germline loops: CDR1 GTSNPN, CDR2 SVGIG (reference sequence). The CDR3 is 15 amino acids. V lost 3 bases and J lost 0; bases outside the gene matches: 4. This chain's CDR3 is CAWSDTGGSYNEQFF. The CDR3, as DNA: TGTGCCTGGAGCGATACAGGGGGCTCCTACAATGAGCAGTTCTTC.

The V call is TRBV7-9, the J call TRBJ1-1; no firm D call. Germline V gene lookup returns CDR1 SEHNR and CDR2 FQNEAQ (reference sequence). This CDR3 has 15 amino acids. V dropped 5 bases and J dropped 10 bases, with 23 bases sitting between them. DNA for the CDR3: TGTGCCAGCAGCCTACGTCCTGGGGTGGAGGAAGTAGCTTTCTTT. This encodes CASSLRPGVEEVAFF.

This clone occurred a few times. The chain carries TRBV5-1 and TRBJ2-7; TRBD1 aligns across 9 bases. The length of the CDR3 is 13 residues. The junction had 4 bases not matched to a gene; V was cut back by 7 bases and J by 2 bases. Germline V CDR1 and CDR2: SGHRS, YFSETQ. The CDR3 region is CASGTGRTYEQYF. The DNA for the CDR3 is TGCGCCAGCGGGACAGGGAGGACCTACGAGCAGTACTTC. The full variable domain, rest sourced from reference TRBV5-1 and TRBJ2-7, is KAGVTQTPRYLIKTRGQQVTLSCSPISGHRSVSWYQQTPGQGLQFLFEYFSETQRNKGNFPGRFSGRQFSNSRSEMNVSTLELGDSALYLCASGTGRTYEQYFGPGTRLTVT.

The rearrangement joins TRBV15 to TRBJ1-5; 7 bases align to TRBD1. This CDR3 comprises 15 residues. Per germline, CDR1 LNHNV and CDR2 YYDKDF (reference sequence). The trim removed 0 bases at V and 8 bases at J, leaving 7 bases unmatched. The CDR3 sequence: CATSREGQKSEPQHF. The CDR3 DNA is TGTGCCACCAGCAGAGAGGGACAGAAATCAGAGCCCCAGCATTTT.